The 31 T cell receptor beta chains listed next were all sequenced from one sample in a study of cytomegalovirus exposure and HLA in healthy donors. The primer mix had 60 Vbeta and 13 Jbeta primers. The protocol was immunoSEQ multiplex PCR, while the TCRdb copy is restricted to in-frame clones and leaves out a portion. The sample holds around 120,000 clones, 65% to 90% seen once. Sequencing was performed on PBMCs. Receptors were obtained from a male donor in good health and CMV-seropositive.

This chain connects TRBV7-2 to TRBJ2-1; 7 nucleotides align to TRBD1. The CDR3 is 16 residues long. Trimming removed 4 bases from V and 7 bases from J; junction bases left unmatched: 13. CDR1 and CDR2 (germline): SGHTA, FQGNSA. DNA for the CDR3: TGTGCCAGCAGCTCACTCCTGGGGACAGTTGGGAATGAGCAGTTCTTC. Amino acid sequence: CASSSLLGTVGNEQFF.

CDR3 amino acids: CATSRDLGEPQHF. DNA for the CDR3: TGTGCCACCAGCAGAGATCTAGGGGAGCCCCAGCATTTT. The J gene is TRBJ1-5, the V gene TRBV15; perhaps TRBD1 as D (5 bases). V was pared by 0 bases and J by 8 bases, with 8 bases between. This CDR3 has 13 residues. Germline V lookup: CDR1 LNHNV, CDR2 YYDKDF (reference sequence).

This sequence joins TRBV7-9 and TRBJ2-1; 10 bases agree with TRBD1. Germline V lookup: CDR1 SEHNR, CDR2 FQNEAQ (reference sequence). The V and J ends lost 10 bases and 4 bases, in that order; junction bases with no gene match: 7. The length of the CDR3 is 14 residues. The CDR3 nucleotides read TGTGCCATCTCAGGGGACAGGGGTTACAATGAGCAGTTCTTC. The encoded protein is CAISGDRGYNEQFF.

CDR3: CAIPLAGSEMETQYF. As DNA, the CDR3 is TGTGCCATCCCCCTAGCGGGGTCCGAAATGGAGACCCAGTACTTC. The chain links TRBV6-4 to TRBJ2-5, with 9 bases aligning to TRBD2. V trimming: 10 bases; J trimming: 5 bases; junction bases outside the gene matches: 14. Germline V gene data show CDR1 as MRHNA and CDR2 as SNTAGT. This CDR3 region has 15 residues.

V gene TRBV10-3 combines with J gene TRBJ1-1; TRBD1 matches at 7 bases. This CDR3 contains 15 residues. With 7 bases clipped from V and 1 base from J, the junction kept 9 bases outside the gene matches. Per germline, CDR1 ENHRY and CDR2 SYGVKD. CDR3 sequence reads: CAITKESGGNTEAFF. The CDR3 DNA is TGTGCCATCACCAAGGAGTCAGGGGGGAACACTGAAGCTTTCTTT.

This clone came up once. The chain employs TRBV27 and TRBJ2-5; D not resolved. CDR1 and CDR2 from the germline V gene are MNHEY and SMNVEV (reference sequence). V was cut by 7 bases and J by 0 bases, with 9 bases left in between. The CDR3 extends over 13 amino acids. CDR3 nucleotides: TGTGCCAGCACTTCCCCCTACCAAGAGACCCAGTACTTC. This sequence encodes CASTSPYQETQYF.

This chain's CDR3 is CASSPTRDSGYTF. Here the CDR3 DNA reads TGTGCCAGCAGCCCCACCCGGGACAGTGGCTACACCTTC. The J gene is TRBJ1-2, the V gene TRBV7-2, with 7 nucleotides matching TRBD1. The V gene end was trimmed by 5 bases and the J gene end by 7 bases; junction bases not matched to a gene: 7. From germline, CDR1 is SGHTA and CDR2 FQGNSA. This CDR3 has 13 amino acids.

The chain uses TRBV28 and TRBJ2-1; possible D gene TRBD2, 7 bases. Germline V gene lookup returns CDR1 MDHEN and CDR2 SYDVKM. V was clipped by 3 bases and J by 7 bases, with 10 bases between them. This CDR3 has 13 amino acids. CDR3 in DNA: TGTGCCAGCAGTTTTCGGGGGGCAAATGAGCAGTTCTTC. Translating it yields CASSFRGANEQFF.

The gene calls are TRBV7-9 and TRBJ1-2, with D possibly being TRBD1 (6 bases). The germline gives CDR1 SEHNR, CDR2 FQNEAQ (reference sequence). Trimming took off 1 base at V and 4 bases at J, with 10 bases between the two ends. This CDR3 has 14 amino acids. The CDR3 loop reads CASSLGDTVYGYTF. The CDR3 region has the DNA TGTGCCAGCAGCTTAGGGGACACGGTCTATGGCTACACCTTC.

This sequence joins TRBV28 and TRBJ1-2; 7 positions agree with TRBD1. With 3 bases clipped from V and 4 bases from J, the junction kept 14 bases outside the gene matches. The CDR3 length is 17 residues. From germline, CDR1 is MDHEN and CDR2 SYDVKM. The CDR3 spells CASSFRVLLQGPYGYTF. The CDR3 DNA reads TGTGCCAGCAGTTTTAGAGTCCTCCTACAGGGGCCCTATGGCTACACCTTC.

The chain uses TRBV28 and TRBJ1-2, with D possibly matching TRBD1 (5 bases). V was shortened by 3 bases and J by 2 bases, with 13 bases between the two germline ends. Germline-derived CDR1 and CDR2 are MDHEN and SYDVKM. The CDR3 covers 15 residues. CDR3 residues: CASSFVPDSNYGYTF. The CDR3 nucleotides are TGTGCCAGCAGTTTTGTCCCAGACAGCAACTATGGCTACACCTTC.

The V call is TRBV7-8, the J call TRBJ2-1; D perhaps matches TRBD2 (5 bases). CDR1 and CDR2 (germline): SGHVS, FQNEAQ. CDR3 length: 15 amino acids. V dropped 2 bases and J dropped 8 bases, with 16 bases sitting between them. CDR3 sequence (DNA): TGTGCCAGCAGCTTAAGGCGGGCCGTTCACCATGAGCAGTTCTTC. Its translation is CASSLRRAVHHEQFF.

This clone is a singleton in its sample. This rearrangement joins TRBV5-5 to TRBJ2-3; possible D gene TRBD1, 6 bases. Per germline, CDR1 SGHKS and CDR2 YYEKEE (reference sequence). Deletions cut 0 bases from V and 0 bases from J, with 11 bases between. CDR3 length: 16 residues. The CDR3 is CASSLGQAPSTDTQYF. The CDR3 coding sequence is TGTGCCAGCAGCTTGGGACAGGCCCCTAGCACAGATACGCAGTATTTT.

The chain couples TRBV9 to TRBJ2-1, with D perhaps TRBD2 (6 bases). The germline V gene encodes CDR1 SGDLS and CDR2 YYNGEE. The CDR3 is 16 amino acids. Trimming shortened V by 4 bases and J by 0 bases, and 14 bases separated the two germline ends. The CDR3 DNA follows: TGTGCCAGCAGCCCCTCTGCGGGGAACTCCTACAATGAGCAGTTCTTC. Its protein is CASSPSAGNSYNEQFF.

CDR3 coding DNA: TGTGCCAGCAAGTTTCCGGGAGCGATTAACATTCAGTACTTC. Protein sequence: CASKFPGAINIQYF. The V gene is TRBV6-1, the J gene TRBJ2-4, with D perhaps TRBD2 (6 bases). Trimming shortened V by 7 bases and J by 7 bases, and 17 bases separated the two germline ends. CDR1 and CDR2 (germline): MNHNS, SASEGT. The CDR3 extends over 14 amino acids.

A single count supports this clone. V and J are TRBV29-1 and TRBJ2-5, with TRBD2 identical over 8 bases. This CDR3 contains 14 residues. Germline loops: CDR1 SQVTM, CDR2 ANQGSEA. After removal of 3 bases from V and 3 bases from J, the junction contained 6 bases not matched to a gene. The CDR3 region is CSVDPSGSKETQYF. CDR3 in DNA: TGCAGCGTTGATCCCAGCGGGAGTAAAGAGACCCAGTACTTC.

This clone was found once. CDR3 sequence: CASSLGLAPIEQYF. In DNA form, the CDR3 reads TGTGCCAGCAGCCTTGGACTAGCGCCTATCGAGCAGTACTTC. The V and J genes are TRBV6-1 and TRBJ2-7; 9 bases map to TRBD2. This CDR3 has 14 residues. After removal of 6 bases from V and 6 bases from J, the junction contained 9 bases not matched to a gene. Germline V gene lookup returns CDR1 MNHNS and CDR2 SASEGT.

This clone was observed a single time. V gene TRBV30 combines with J gene TRBJ1-6; 8 bases align to TRBD1. This CDR3 has 15 residues. Germline V gives CDR1 GTSNPN, CDR2 SVGIG (reference sequence). The trim removed 1 base at V and 10 bases at J, leaving 9 bases unmatched. CDR3 loop: CAWSGEQGVRSPLHF. Written as DNA, the CDR3 is TGTGCCTGGAGTGGGGAACAGGGGGTGAGGTCACCCCTCCACTTT.

The chain couples TRBV30 to TRBJ1-2; unclear D gene. CDR3 size: 12 residues. In germline, CDR1 is GTSNPN, CDR2 SVGIG (reference sequence). Trimming removed 2 bases at V and 6 bases at J, with 10 bases between. CDR3 loop: CAWSSGLDGYTF. In nucleotides, the CDR3 is TGTGCCTGGAGTTCAGGATTGGATGGCTACACCTTC. Full variable domain (missing parts from reference TRBV30 and TRBJ1-2): SQTIHQWPATLVQPVGSPLSLECTVEGTSNPNLYWYRQAAGRGLQLLFYSVGIGQISSEVPQNLSASRPQDRQFILSSKKLLLSDSGFYLCAWSSGLDGYTFGSGTRLTVV.

The chain uses TRBV27 and TRBJ1-1, with a possible D match to TRBD1 (5 bases). V was clipped by 2 bases and J by 4 bases, with 11 bases between them. Germline CDR1 and CDR2: MNHEY and SMNVEV (reference sequence). This CDR3 comprises 14 residues. The CDR3 coding sequence is TGTGCCAGCAGTTTAGGGGCGGGGGGCACTGAAGCTTTCTTT. Residues: CASSLGAGGTEAFF.

The rearrangement uses TRBV7-9 and TRBJ2-5, with D hard to call. Germline V CDR1 and CDR2: SEHNR, FQNEAQ (reference sequence). The CDR3 totals 13 residues. V was trimmed by 7 bases and J by 4 bases, leaving 13 bases between them. CDR3 DNA: TGTGCCAGCACCTCTCGCGGTCTAGAGACCCAGTACTTC. Residues: CASTSRGLETQYF.

V is TRBV5-8 and J is TRBJ1-1; D is undetermined. Per the germline V gene, CDR1 is SGHTS and CDR2 is YDEGEE. V shed 4 bases and J shed 0 bases, with 13 bases lying between them. The CDR3 is made up of 15 amino acids. CDR3 bases: TGTGCCAGCAGCGCTACAGAGGGAATGAACACTGAAGCTTTCTTT. This codes for CASSATEGMNTEAFF.

J is TRBJ2-7 and V is TRBV25-1, with a possible D match to TRBD1 (6 bases). This CDR3 is 15 amino acids long. V was trimmed by 6 bases and J by 0 bases, leaving 15 bases between them. The germline V gene has CDR1 MGHDK and CDR2 SYGVNS. The CDR3 reads CASSPGHTISYEQYF. The DNA for the CDR3 is TGTGCCAGCAGCCCGGGACACACCATCTCCTACGAGCAGTACTTC.

The chain carries TRBV19 and TRBJ2-1; 8 positions match TRBD1. Germline CDR1 is LNHDA and CDR2 is SQIVND (reference sequence). The CDR3 runs 13 residues. The J segment lost 4 bases and the V segment lost 5 bases, leaving 1 base of the junction unmatched. The CDR3 reads CASSRDRYNEQFF. DNA of the CDR3: TGTGCCAGTAGTCGGGACAGGTACAATGAGCAGTTCTTC.

This chain joins TRBV7-2 and TRBJ2-5, with 9 bases matching TRBD2. This CDR3 comprises 15 residues. From germline, CDR1 is SGHTA and CDR2 FQGNSA. J was trimmed by 5 bases and V by 4 bases; bases with no gene match: 8. The CDR3 coding sequence is TGTGCCAGCAGCTACATCCGAGGACTAGCGGAGACCCAGTACTTC. This sequence encodes CASSYIRGLAETQYF.

The V and J genes are TRBV10-3 and TRBJ2-7; 8 nucleotides line up with TRBD2. The CDR3 covers 17 residues. Germline V CDR1 and CDR2: ENHRY, SYGVKD. V dropped 3 bases and J dropped 3; count of bases not matched to a gene: 13. CDR3 region: CAISDPGTVTSDYEQYF. The CDR3 DNA sequence: TGTGCCATCAGTGACCCTGGAACGGTGACTAGCGACTACGAGCAGTACTTC.

This clone appeared a few times. The chain is built from TRBV7-9 and TRBJ2-1, with 7 bases aligning to TRBD2. The germline V gene encodes CDR1 SEHNR and CDR2 FQNEAQ (reference sequence). The V gene end was trimmed by 8 bases and the J gene end by 3 bases; junction bases not matched to a gene: 10. The CDR3 totals 15 residues. The CDR3 reads CASRYPGGFYNEQFF. CDR3 in DNA: TGTGCCAGCCGCTACCCGGGGGGTTTCTACAATGAGCAGTTCTTC. Full variable domain (rest looked up from reference TRBV7-9 and TRBJ2-1): DTGVSQNPRHKITKRGQNVTFRCDPISEHNRLYWYRQTLGQGPEFLTYFQNEAQLEKSRLLSDRFSAERPKGSFSTLEIQRTEQGDSAMYLCASRYPGGFYNEQFFGPGTRLTVL.

This rearrangement joins TRBV18 to TRBJ2-5; 10 positions match TRBD1. V lost 6 bases and J lost 4; bases outside the gene matches: 2. The CDR3 consists of 13 residues. Germline V gene lookup returns CDR1 KGHSH and CDR2 LQKENI. The CDR3, as DNA: TGTGCCAGCTCGGACAGGGGGGTAGAGACCCAGTACTTC. Its translation is CASSDRGVETQYF.

This chain links TRBV5-6 with TRBJ2-5; 7 nucleotides agree with TRBD2. From germline, CDR1 is SGHDT and CDR2 YYEEEE. The CDR3 is 15 residues long. V was pared by 6 bases and J by 1 base, with 9 bases of the junction left unmatched. In DNA, the CDR3 is TGTGCCAGCAAGGGGCTAAGCGGGGTCCAAGAGACCCAGTACTTC. This gives the protein CASKGLSGVQETQYF.

The chain carries TRBV10-3 and TRBJ2-5; possibly TRBD2 for D (6 bases). The J call may be mistaken, given a closer DNA end match to TRBJ2-7. The length of the CDR3 is 14 residues. CDR1 and CDR2 from the germline V gene are ENHRY and SYGVKD. DNA of the CDR3: TGTGCCGCCATCTCGGGGCGGGAAATCTACGAGCAGTACTTC. Translating it yields CAAISGREIYEQYF.

The chain couples TRBV4-2 to TRBJ2-1; TRBD2 aligns across 11 bases. Germline V gene sequence: CDR1 LGHNA, CDR2 YNFKEQ. The length of the CDR3 is 15 residues. The V segment lost 3 bases and the J segment 3 bases; nucleotides outside the gene matches: 1. The CDR3 nucleotides read TGTGCCAGCAGCCAGACTAGCGGGAACTACAATGAGCAGTTCTTC. Amino acid sequence: CASSQTSGNYNEQFF.